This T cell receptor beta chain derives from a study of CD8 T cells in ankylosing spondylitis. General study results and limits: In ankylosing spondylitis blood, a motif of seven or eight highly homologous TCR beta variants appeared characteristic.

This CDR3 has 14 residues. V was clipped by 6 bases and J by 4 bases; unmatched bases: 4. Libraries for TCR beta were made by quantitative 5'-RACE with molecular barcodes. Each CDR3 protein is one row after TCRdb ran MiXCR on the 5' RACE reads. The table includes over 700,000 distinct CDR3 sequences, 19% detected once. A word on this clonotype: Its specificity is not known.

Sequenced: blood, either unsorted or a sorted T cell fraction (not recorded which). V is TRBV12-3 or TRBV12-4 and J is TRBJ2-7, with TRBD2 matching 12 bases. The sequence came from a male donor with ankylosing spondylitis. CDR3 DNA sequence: TGTGCCAGCAGCCCGACTAGCGGGAGATACGAGCAGTACTTC. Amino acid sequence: CASSPTSGRYEQYF.